The 16 T cell receptor beta chains reported below all come from one sample, sequenced in a study of Tregs in tolerant kidney transplant recipients. Clones were read by immunoSEQ multiplex PCR, and TCRdb kept only the in-frame ones, dropping some. The table lists tens of thousands of clones, with approximately 0.81% in the top ten. Source: CD4+ T cells from blood, taken before the transplant. The receptors shown here come from a human donor who received a combined kidney and bone marrow transplant.

Worth noting for this clone: The read finishes 3 residues shy of the CDR3 end, and the germline J gene is used to complete it. The chain links TRBV7-7 to TRBJ2-5; the match to TRBD2 covers 11 bases. The CDR3 is 13 residues long. Germline V gives CDR1 SSHAT, CDR2 FNYEAQ (reference sequence). The V segment lost 10 bases and the J segment 5 bases; nucleotides outside the gene matches: 6. CDR3 DNA, as far as it was read: TGTGCCATAGCGGGGGGGCCGAGTGAGACC. This translates into CAIAGGPSET. The whole CDR3 reads CAIAGGPSETQYF.

For this clone: The CDR3 is cut off 3 residues early in the read; its end comes from the germline J gene. The genes are TRBV7-8 and TRBJ1-3, with TRBD1 identical over 7 bases. The germline CDR1 and CDR2 sequences are SGHVS and FQNEAQ. Trimming cost V 0 bases and J 3 bases; bases outside gene matches: 5. The CDR3 covers 16 residues. The CDR3 here is CASSLARQGGGNTIYF. The part of the CDR3 DNA that was read is TGTGCCAGCAGCTTAGCCCGACAGGGCGGTGGAAACACC.

Concerning this clone: The read stops 3 residues short of the end of the CDR3; the missing end is completed from the germline J gene. V and J are TRBV7-9 and TRBJ1-1; D is ambiguous. V was trimmed by 5 bases and J by 4 bases, leaving 14 bases between them. The germline V gene has CDR1 SEHNR and CDR2 FQNEAQ (reference sequence). The CDR3 length is 14 residues. The DNA read from the CDR3 is TGTGCCAGCAGCACCGCCGGTTCAGGCACTGAA. Protein product: CASSTAGSGTE. The CDR3 reads in full as CASSTAGSGTEAFF.

The part of the CDR3 DNA that was read is TGCAGTGCTAGAGATAAGGGAGGGGGCACTCTCACAGATACG. Residues: CSARDKGGGTLTDT. The full CDR3 reads CSARDKGGGTLTDTQYF. The chain carries TRBV20-1 and TRBJ2-3; D is possibly TRBD1 or TRBD2 (7 bases each). The CDR3 goes on 3 residues after the read ends, and that part is filled in from the germline J gene. In germline, CDR1 is DFQATT, CDR2 SNEGSKA (reference sequence). CDR3 size: 17 residues. V lost 0 bases and J lost 2, with 18 bases in between.

Details on this clone: The read ends 3 residues before the CDR3 terminus; that terminus is restored from the germline J gene. The chain links TRBV30 to TRBJ2-5, with D perhaps TRBD1 (6 bases). Germline CDR1 reads GTSNPN; CDR2 reads SVGIG (reference sequence). Trimming took 5 bases from V and 3 from J, leaving 13 bases between them. This CDR3 is 13 amino acids long. CDR3 DNA, as far as it was read: TGTGCCTGGTGCTTACAGGGTAAAGAGACC. Its protein is CAWCLQGKET. Given in full, the CDR3 is CAWCLQGKETQYF.

With respect to this clone: The CDR3 goes on 3 residues after the read ends, and that part is filled in from the germline J gene. The chain has TRBV10-3 and TRBJ1-2, with D perhaps matching TRBD1 (5 bases). This CDR3 is built from 13 residues. The germline gives CDR1 ENHRY, CDR2 SYGVKD. This CDR3 is CAITGREKGGYTF. CDR3 DNA, as far as it was read: TGTGCCATCACTGGCAGGGAGAAAGGGGGC.

Note on this clone: The CDR3 goes on 3 residues after the read ends, and that part is filled in from the germline J gene. The V gene is TRBV29-1, the J gene TRBJ1-1; 8 bases fit TRBD1. The ends lost 5 bases at V and 3 bases at J; junction bases unmatched: 5. The CDR3 extends over 13 amino acids. CDR1 and CDR2 (germline): SQVTM, ANQGSEA. Incomplete CDR3 DNA: TGCAGCGTTACGGGACAGGCTTACACTGAA. Amino acids: CSVTGQAYTE. The entire CDR3 sequence reads CSVTGQAYTEAFF.

Comment on this clone: The read terminates 3 residues before the CDR3 end, so the remaining end is supplied by the germline J gene. The V call is TRBV11-2, the J call TRBJ1-2, with a possible D match to TRBD1 (5 bases). This CDR3 region has 15 residues. Trimming shortened V by 4 bases and J by 2 bases, and 14 bases separated the two germline ends. Germline V gene sequence: CDR1 SGHAT, CDR2 FQNNGV. The covered CDR3 bases are TGTGCCAGCAGCTCGGGTTGGGGGGGAAACTATGGC. As protein: CASSSGWGGNYG. The whole CDR3 protein reads CASSSGWGGNYGYTF.

Details on this clone: The CDR3 is cut off 3 residues early in the read; its end comes from the germline J gene. V is TRBV7-8 and J is TRBJ1-5; tentative D call: TRBD1 (6 bases). The CDR3 extends over 18 amino acids. CDR1 and CDR2 (germline): SGHVS, FQNEAQ. V dropped 2 bases and J dropped 9 bases, with 26 bases sitting between them. CDR3: CASSLLGFPRGGRGPQHF. The part of the CDR3 DNA that was read is TGTGCCAGCAGCTTATTGGGCTTCCCCCGGGGGGGCCGTGGGCCC.

Concerning this clone itself: The CDR3 end lies 3 residues beyond the end of the read and is filled in from the germline J gene. This chain connects TRBV19 to TRBJ1-6, with D hard to call. This CDR3 contains 15 residues. Trimming stripped 7 bases from V and 0 bases from J, with 10 bases between. Germline values: CDR1 LNHDA, CDR2 SQIVND (reference sequence). Partial CDR3 DNA: TGTGCCAGTACTTCTGCCAGCTCCTATAATTCACCC. Translated, it gives CASTSASSYNSP. The full-length CDR3 reads as CASTSASSYNSPLHF.

In the case of this clone: The read ends 3 residues before the CDR3 terminus; that terminus is restored from the germline J gene. The chain combines TRBV7-2 with TRBJ1-3; TRBD1 is a possible D gene (6 bases). In germline, CDR1 is SGHTA, CDR2 FQGNSA. This CDR3 is built from 15 residues. Trimming removed 3 bases from V and 3 bases from J, with 12 bases in between. CDR3 DNA (partial): TGTGCCAGCAGCTTTCGGGGGGCGGGTGGAAACACC. This encodes CASSFRGAGGNT. The whole CDR3 sequence is CASSFRGAGGNTIYF.

Turning to this clone: The read terminates 3 residues before the CDR3 end, so the remaining end is supplied by the germline J gene. The chain is built from TRBV5-1 and TRBJ2-5; tentatively, D is TRBD2 (5 bases). Germline V gene sequence: CDR1 SGHRS, CDR2 YFSETQ. Between the trimmed V and J ends, which lost 4 bases and 2 bases, there was a span of 15 bases. The CDR3 is 15 residues long. CDR3 loop: CASSGTSFNQETQYF. The sequenced part of the CDR3 DNA is TGCGCCAGCAGCGGAACTAGTTTTAATCAAGAGACC.

Notes on this clone: The CDR3 extends 3 residues past the end of the read, so its final part is completed from the germline J gene. V usage is TRBV7-6 and J usage is TRBJ1-2; 10 nucleotides align to TRBD1. With V trimmed by 5 bases and J by 5 bases, 8 bases remained unmatched. Per germline, CDR1 SGHVS and CDR2 FNYEAQ. The CDR3 has 15 amino acids. This CDR3 reads CASSPTGGAGYGYTF. Partial CDR3 DNA: TGTGCCAGCAGCCCGACAGGGGGCGCCGGTTATGGC.

As for this clone: Germline is not matched at one junction end, which may reflect a read error. Read coverage stops 3 residues before the CDR3 terminus; the germline J gene supplies the remainder. This chain joins TRBV7-4 and TRBJ1-2; 9 bases are a match to TRBD1. Germline V gene data show CDR1 as SGHVT and CDR2 as SQSDAQ. The CDR3 contains 16 residues. The sequenced part of the CDR3 DNA is TGCACCAGCAGCCCTCCCGGGACAGGGCCTAACTATGGC. It translates to CTSSPPGTGPNYG. The whole CDR3 is CTSSPPGTGPNYGYTF.

Comment on this clone: The observed sequence ends 3 residues before the CDR3 terminus, with the missing tail filled in from the germline J gene. This chain connects TRBV18 to TRBJ1-1; D is possibly TRBD1 (5 bases). Trimming left V 6 bases short and J 6 bases short, with 11 bases between. The germline CDR1 and CDR2 sequences are KGHSH and LQKENI. The CDR3 is 12 residues long. The chain's CDR3 is CASSAWGAEAFF. CDR3 DNA (partial): TGTGCCAGCTCGGCCTGGGGGGCTGAA.

Note on this clone: Sequencing ends 3 residues short of the CDR3 end; the germline J gene provides the rest. The chain recombines TRBV29-1 with TRBJ2-4; the D gene is possibly TRBD1 (6 bases). There are 14 residues in the CDR3. Between the trimmed V and J ends, which lost 1 base and 1 base, there was a span of 8 bases. Germline CDR1 and CDR2: SQVTM and ANQGSEA. Incomplete CDR3 DNA: TGCAGCGTTGAAGCGAGGGGGGCCAAAAACATT. Encoded protein: CSVEARGAKNI. The entire CDR3 sequence reads CSVEARGAKNIQYF.